This entry lists 5 T cell receptor beta chains sequenced from one sample in a study of tumor-infiltrating lymphocytes in primary liver carcinoma. The researchers obtained blood RNA from unsorted whole blood and also extracted germline DNA. The authors made TCR beta cDNA from roughly 480 ng total RNA with a constant-region primer. The TCR beta library was amplified through three nested multiplex PCR rounds in a modified ARM-PCR procedure. Each of the first two PCR rounds ran roughly 9 cycles with TRBV1-TRBV30 forward and C-beta reverse primers. One entry per CDR3 protein results from TCRdb running MiXCR on the multiplex PCR reads. The table includes fewer than 350,000 distinct CDR3 sequences, 65% detected once. Input material: peripheral blood. The receptor source for this set is a man aged 35 to 55 with primary liver carcinoma and hepatitis B virus infection.

This clonotype appeared many times. The chain recombines TRBV12-3 or TRBV12-4 with TRBJ1-5; D is undetermined. The V and J ends lost 5 bases and 4 bases respectively, with 9 bases between them. This CDR3 is built from 13 residues. The CDR3 sequence: CASSLQRNQPQHF. The DNA for the CDR3 is TGTGCCAGCAGTCTTCAGAGAAATCAGCCCCAGCATTTT.

Only a few counts were recorded for this clonotype. This CDR3 reads CASSVDRGLPNEKLFF. DNA for the CDR3: TGTGCCAGCAGCGTCGACAGGGGCTTGCCTAATGAAAAACTGTTTTTT. The chain is built from TRBV7-8 and TRBJ1-4; 8 nucleotides align to TRBD1. The CDR3 has 16 amino acids. CDR1 and CDR2 (germline): SGHVS, FQNEAQ. V lost 5 bases to trimming and J lost 3 bases; unmatched junction nucleotides: 8.

Many counts were recorded for this clonotype. This rearrangement joins TRBV10-3 to TRBJ2-1; D not resolved. The CDR3 length is 16 residues. The V gene lost 2 bases and the J gene lost 0 bases, with 11 bases spanning the gap. Germline V lookup: CDR1 ENHRY, CDR2 SYGVKD. This CDR3 is CAISEPTPSSYNEQFF. CDR3 DNA sequence: TGTGCCATCAGTGAGCCGACTCCTAGCTCCTACAATGAGCAGTTCTTC.

This clonotype was counted a few times. This chain connects TRBV10-2 to TRBJ2-7, with unresolved D. Trimming removed 8 bases at V and 1 base at J, with 9 bases between. The CDR3 consists of 12 residues. Germline V lookup: CDR1 WSHSY, CDR2 SAAADI. The CDR3 DNA is TGCGCCAGCGGTGCCAGGTCCTACGAGCAGTACTTC. It translates to CASGARSYEQYF.

This clonotype appeared a few times. The chain joins TRBV4-1 to TRBJ2-7; TRBD2 aligns across 9 bases. This CDR3 has 17 amino acids. V was pared by 0 bases and J by 3 bases, with 9 bases of the junction left unmatched. Germline V gene sequence: CDR1 MGHRA, CDR2 YSYEKL. CDR3 region: CASSQESGTSRFYEQYF. As DNA, the CDR3 is TGCGCCAGCAGCCAAGAATCCGGGACTAGCCGTTTCTACGAGCAGTACTTC.